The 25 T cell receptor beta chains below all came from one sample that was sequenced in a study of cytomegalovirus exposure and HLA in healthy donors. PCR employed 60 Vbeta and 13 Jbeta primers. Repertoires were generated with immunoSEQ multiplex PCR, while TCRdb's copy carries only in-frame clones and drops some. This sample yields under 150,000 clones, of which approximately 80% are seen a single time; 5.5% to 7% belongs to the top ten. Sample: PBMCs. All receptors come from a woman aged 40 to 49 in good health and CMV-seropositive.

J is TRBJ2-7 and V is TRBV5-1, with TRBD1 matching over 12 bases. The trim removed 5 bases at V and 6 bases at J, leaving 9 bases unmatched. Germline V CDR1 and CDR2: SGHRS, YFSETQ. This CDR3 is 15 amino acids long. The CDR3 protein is CASSPGQGAPGEQYF. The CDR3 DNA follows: TGCGCCAGCAGTCCGGGACAGGGGGCGCCTGGCGAGCAGTACTTC.

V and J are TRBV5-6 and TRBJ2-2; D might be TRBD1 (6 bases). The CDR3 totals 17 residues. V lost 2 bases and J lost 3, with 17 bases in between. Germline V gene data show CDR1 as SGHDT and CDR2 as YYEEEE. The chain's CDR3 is CASSFPGVHRDTGELFF. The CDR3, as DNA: TGTGCCAGCAGCTTCCCAGGGGTCCATAGGGACACCGGGGAGCTGTTTTTT.

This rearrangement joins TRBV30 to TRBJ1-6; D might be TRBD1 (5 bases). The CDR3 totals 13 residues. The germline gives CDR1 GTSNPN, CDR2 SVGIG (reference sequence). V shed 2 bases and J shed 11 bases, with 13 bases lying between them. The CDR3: CAWSPLPDTPLHF. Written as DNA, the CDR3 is TGTGCCTGGAGTCCTCTGCCGGACACACCCCTCCACTTT.

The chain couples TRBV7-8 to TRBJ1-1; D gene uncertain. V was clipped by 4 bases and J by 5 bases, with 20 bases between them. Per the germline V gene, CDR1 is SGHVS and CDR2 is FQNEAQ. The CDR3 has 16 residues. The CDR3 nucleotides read TGTGCCAGCAGCTCCTTTACGGGCGCGGACTCAACTGAAGCTTTCTTT. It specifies CASSSFTGADSTEAFF.

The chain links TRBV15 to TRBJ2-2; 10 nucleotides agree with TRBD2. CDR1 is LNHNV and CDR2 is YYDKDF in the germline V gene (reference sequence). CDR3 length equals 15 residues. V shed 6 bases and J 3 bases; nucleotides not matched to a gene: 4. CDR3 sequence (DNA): TGTGCCACCAGAACGGGACTAGCGTACACCGGGGAGCTGTTTTTT. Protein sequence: CATRTGLAYTGELFF.

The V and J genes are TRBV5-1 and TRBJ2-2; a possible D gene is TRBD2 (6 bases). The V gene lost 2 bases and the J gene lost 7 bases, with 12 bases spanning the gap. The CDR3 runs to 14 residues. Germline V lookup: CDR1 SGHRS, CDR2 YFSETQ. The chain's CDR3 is CASSLEGGYGELFF. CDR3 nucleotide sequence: TGCGCCAGCAGCTTAGAGGGAGGATACGGGGAGCTGTTTTTT.

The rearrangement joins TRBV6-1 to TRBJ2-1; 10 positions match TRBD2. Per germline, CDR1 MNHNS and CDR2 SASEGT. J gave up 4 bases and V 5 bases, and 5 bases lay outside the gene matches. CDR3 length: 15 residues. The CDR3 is CASSPSSGSYNEQFF. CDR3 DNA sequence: TGTGCCAGCAGTCCGTCTAGCGGGAGTTACAATGAGCAGTTCTTC.

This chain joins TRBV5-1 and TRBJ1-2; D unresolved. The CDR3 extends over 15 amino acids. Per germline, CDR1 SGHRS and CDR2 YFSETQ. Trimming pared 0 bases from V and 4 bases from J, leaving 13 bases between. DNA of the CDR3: TGCGCCAGCAGCTTGGCGCCCGAGGAAGGCTATGGCTACACCTTC. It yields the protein CASSLAPEEGYGYTF. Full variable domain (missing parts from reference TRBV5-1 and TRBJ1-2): KAGVTQTPRYLIKTRGQQVTLSCSPISGHRSVSWYQQTPGQGLQFLFEYFSETQRNKGNFPGRFSGRQFSNSRSEMNVSTLELGDSALYLCASSLAPEEGYGYTFGSGTRLTVV.

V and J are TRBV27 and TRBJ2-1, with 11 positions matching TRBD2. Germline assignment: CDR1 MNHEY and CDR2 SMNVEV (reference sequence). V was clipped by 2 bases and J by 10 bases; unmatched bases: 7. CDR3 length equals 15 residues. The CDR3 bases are TGTGCCAGCAGTTTAGCGGCTAGCGGGAGGCCGGAGCAGTTCTTC. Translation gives CASSLAASGRPEQFF.

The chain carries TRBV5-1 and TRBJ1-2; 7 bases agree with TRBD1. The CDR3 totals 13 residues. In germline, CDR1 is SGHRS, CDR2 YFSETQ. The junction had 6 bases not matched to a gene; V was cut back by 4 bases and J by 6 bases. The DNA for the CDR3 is TGCGCCAGCAGCCTCGGACAGGCTGATGGCTACACCTTC. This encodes CASSLGQADGYTF.

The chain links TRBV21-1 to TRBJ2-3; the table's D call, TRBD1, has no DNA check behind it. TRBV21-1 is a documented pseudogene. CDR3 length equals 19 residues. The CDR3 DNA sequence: TGTGCCAGCAGCAAATTATACTACGTGGACAGGGGAAACACAGATACGCAGTATTTT. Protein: CASSKLYYVDRGNTDTQYF.

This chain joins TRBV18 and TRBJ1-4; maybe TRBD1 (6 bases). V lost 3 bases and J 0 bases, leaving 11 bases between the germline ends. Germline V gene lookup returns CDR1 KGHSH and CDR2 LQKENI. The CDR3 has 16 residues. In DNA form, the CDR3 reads TGTGCCAGCTCACCCTTACAGGGAGCAACTAATGAAAAACTGTTTTTT. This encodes CASSPLQGATNEKLFF.

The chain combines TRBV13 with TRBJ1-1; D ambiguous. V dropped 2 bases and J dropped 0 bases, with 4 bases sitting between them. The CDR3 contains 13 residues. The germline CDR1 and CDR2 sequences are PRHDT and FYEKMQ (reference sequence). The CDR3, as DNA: TGTGCCAGCAGCTTACAGATGAACACTGAAGCTTTCTTT. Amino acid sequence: CASSLQMNTEAFF.

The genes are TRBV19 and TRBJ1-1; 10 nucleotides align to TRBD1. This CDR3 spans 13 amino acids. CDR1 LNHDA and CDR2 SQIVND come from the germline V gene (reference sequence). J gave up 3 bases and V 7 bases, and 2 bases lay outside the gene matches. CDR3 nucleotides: TGTGCCAGTATGGGGACAGGGGACACTGAAGCTTTCTTT. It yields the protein CASMGTGDTEAFF.

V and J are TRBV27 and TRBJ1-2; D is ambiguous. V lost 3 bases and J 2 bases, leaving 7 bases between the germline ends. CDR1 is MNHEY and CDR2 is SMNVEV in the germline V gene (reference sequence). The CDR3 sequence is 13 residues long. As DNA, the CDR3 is TGTGCCAGCAGTTTGGCACACAACTATGGCTACACCTTC. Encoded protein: CASSLAHNYGYTF.

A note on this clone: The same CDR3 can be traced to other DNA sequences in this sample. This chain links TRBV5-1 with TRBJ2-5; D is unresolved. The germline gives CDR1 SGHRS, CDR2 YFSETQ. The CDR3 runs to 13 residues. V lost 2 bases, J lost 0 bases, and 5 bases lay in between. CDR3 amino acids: CASSLDYQETQYF. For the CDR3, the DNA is TGCGCCAGCAGCTTAGACTACCAAGAGACCCAGTACTTC.

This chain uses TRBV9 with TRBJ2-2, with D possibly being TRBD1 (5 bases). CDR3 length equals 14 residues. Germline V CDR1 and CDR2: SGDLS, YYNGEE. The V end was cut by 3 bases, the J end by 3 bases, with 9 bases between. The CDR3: CASSDTGYTGELFF. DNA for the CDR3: TGTGCCAGCAGCGATACAGGTTACACCGGGGAGCTGTTTTTT.

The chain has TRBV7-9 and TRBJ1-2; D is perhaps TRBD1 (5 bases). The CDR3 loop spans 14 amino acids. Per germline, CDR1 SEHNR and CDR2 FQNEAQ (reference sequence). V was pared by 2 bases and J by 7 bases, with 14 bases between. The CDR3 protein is CASSLSGSVVGYTF. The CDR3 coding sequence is TGTGCCAGCAGCTTATCAGGGTCGGTAGTTGGCTACACCTTC.

The CDR3 here is CASSVLRGETQYF. CDR3 bases: TGTGCCAGCAGCGTTCTAAGGGGAGAGACCCAGTACTTC. The chain is built from TRBV14 and TRBJ2-5; D perhaps matches TRBD1 (5 bases). CDR1 SGHDN and CDR2 FVKESK come from the germline V gene. V was cut by 5 bases and J by 4 bases, with 11 bases left in between. The CDR3 consists of 13 residues.

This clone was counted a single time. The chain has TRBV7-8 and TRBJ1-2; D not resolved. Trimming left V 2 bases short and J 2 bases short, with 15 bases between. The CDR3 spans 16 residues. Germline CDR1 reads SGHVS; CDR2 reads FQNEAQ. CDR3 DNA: TGTGCCAGCAGCTTAAGTCCAGCGACCTCCAACTATGGCTACACCTTC. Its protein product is CASSLSPATSNYGYTF.

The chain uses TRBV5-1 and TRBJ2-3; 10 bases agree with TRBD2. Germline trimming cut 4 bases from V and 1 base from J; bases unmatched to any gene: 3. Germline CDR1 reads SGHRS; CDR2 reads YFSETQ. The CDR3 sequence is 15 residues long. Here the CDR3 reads CASSPGTSGTDTQYF. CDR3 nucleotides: TGCGCCAGCAGCCCCGGGACTAGCGGCACAGATACGCAGTATTTT.

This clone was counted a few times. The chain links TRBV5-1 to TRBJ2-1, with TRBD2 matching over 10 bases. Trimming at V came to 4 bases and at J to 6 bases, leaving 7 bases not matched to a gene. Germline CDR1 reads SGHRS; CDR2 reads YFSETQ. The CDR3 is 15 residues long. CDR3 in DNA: TGCGCCAGCAGCCTGGGACTAGCGCCATCCAATGAGCAGTTCTTC. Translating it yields CASSLGLAPSNEQFF.

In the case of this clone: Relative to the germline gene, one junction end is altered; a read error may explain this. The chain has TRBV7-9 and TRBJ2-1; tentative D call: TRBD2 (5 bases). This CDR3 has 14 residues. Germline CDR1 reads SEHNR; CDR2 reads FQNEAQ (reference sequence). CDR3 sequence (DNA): TGTTCCAGCAGCTTAGCCGCTAGCAGCAATGAGCAGTTCTTC. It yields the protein CSSSLAASSNEQFF. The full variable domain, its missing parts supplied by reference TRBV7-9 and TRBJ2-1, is DTGVSQNPRHKITKRGQNVTFRCDPISEHNRLYWYRQTLGQGPEFLTYFQNEAQLEKSRLLSDRFSAERPKGSFSTLEIQRTEQGDSAMYLCSSSLAASSNEQFFGPGTRLTVL.

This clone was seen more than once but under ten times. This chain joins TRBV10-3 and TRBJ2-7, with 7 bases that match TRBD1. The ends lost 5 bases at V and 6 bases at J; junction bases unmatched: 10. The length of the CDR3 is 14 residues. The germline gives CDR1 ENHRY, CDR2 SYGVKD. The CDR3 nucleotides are TGTGCCATCAGTCCGGACCTGGACAGGAGCGAGCAGTACTTC. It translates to CAISPDLDRSEQYF.

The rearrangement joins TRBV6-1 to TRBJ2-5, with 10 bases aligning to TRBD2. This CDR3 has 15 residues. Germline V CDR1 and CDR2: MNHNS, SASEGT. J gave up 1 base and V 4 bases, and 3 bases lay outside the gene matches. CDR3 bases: TGTGCCAGCAGTGGGCGGACTAGCGGCCAAGAGACCCAGTACTTC. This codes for CASSGRTSGQETQYF.